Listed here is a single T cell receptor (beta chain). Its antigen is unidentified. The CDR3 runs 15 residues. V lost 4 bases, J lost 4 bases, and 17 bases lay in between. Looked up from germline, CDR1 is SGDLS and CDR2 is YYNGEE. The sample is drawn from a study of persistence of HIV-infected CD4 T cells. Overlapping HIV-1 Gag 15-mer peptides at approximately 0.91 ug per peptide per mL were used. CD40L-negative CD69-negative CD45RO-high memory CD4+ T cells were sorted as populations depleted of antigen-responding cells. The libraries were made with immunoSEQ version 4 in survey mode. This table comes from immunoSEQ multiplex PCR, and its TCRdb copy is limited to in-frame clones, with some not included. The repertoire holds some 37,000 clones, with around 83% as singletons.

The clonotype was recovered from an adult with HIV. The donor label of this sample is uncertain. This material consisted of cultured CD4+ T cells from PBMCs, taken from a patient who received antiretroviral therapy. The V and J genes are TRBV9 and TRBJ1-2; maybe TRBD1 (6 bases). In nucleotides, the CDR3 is TGTGCCAGCAGCCCCCTCTGGGACAACCTCTATGGCTACACCTTC. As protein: CASSPLWDNLYGYTF.